What follows is one TCR beta chain and its context. Its antigen is not known. Germline V gene lookup returns CDR1 KGHSH and CDR2 LQKENI. This CDR3 has 15 residues. The trim removed 4 bases at V and 5 bases at J, leaving 8 bases unmatched. This specimen comes from a study of cytomegalovirus exposure and HLA in healthy donors. Overall study results and limits: In a later analysis, first-cohort TCR clusters were found to tend to co-occur in the 95 to 150 validation repertoires. The study labeled about 160 TCR beta chains cytomegalovirus-associated.

Using immunoSEQ multiplex PCR, the repertoire was profiled, and TCRdb retains in-frame clones only, with some absent. There are some 150,000 clones in the sample; approximately 86% occur only once, and approximately 2.5% lies in the top ten. This sequence was found in a man between 18 and 29 years old in good health and CMV-seropositive. This rearrangement joins TRBV18 to TRBJ2-7; 10 bases align to TRBD1. Input material: PBMCs. The CDR3 nucleotides are TGTGCCAGCTCACGAGTGACAGGGGGCTTCGACGAGCAGTACTTC. It specifies CASSRVTGGFDEQYF.